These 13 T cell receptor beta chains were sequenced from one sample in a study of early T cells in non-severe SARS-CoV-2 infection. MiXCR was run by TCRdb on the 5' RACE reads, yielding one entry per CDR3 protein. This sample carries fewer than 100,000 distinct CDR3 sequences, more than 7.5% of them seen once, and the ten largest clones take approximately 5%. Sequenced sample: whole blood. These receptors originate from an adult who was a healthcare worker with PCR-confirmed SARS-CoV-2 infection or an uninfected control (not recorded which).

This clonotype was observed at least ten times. The CDR3 sequence: CASSRRAYEQYF. The CDR3 DNA reads TGTGCCAGCAGCCGCCGGGCCTACGAGCAGTACTTC. This sequence joins TRBV12-3 or TRBV12-4 and TRBJ2-7, with D unresolved. This CDR3 spans 12 amino acids. V shed 6 bases and J shed 2 bases, with 8 bases lying between them.

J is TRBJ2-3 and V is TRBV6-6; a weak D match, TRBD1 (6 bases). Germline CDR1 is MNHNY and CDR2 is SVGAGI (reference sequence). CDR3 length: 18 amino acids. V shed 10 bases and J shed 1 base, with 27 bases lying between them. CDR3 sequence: CATRLGGAGVSRTDTQYF. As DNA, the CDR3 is TGTGCCACCCGCTTAGGTGGTGCAGGGGTATCCCGCACAGATACGCAGTATTTT.

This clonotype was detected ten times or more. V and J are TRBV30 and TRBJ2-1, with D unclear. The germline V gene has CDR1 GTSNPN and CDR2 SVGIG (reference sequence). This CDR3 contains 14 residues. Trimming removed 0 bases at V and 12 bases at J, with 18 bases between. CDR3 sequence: CAWSVLLEGQGQFF. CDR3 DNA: TGTGCCTGGAGTGTACTTTTGGAAGGTCAAGGGCAGTTCTTC. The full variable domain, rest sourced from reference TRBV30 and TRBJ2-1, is SQTIHQWPATLVQPVGSPLSLECTVEGTSNPNLYWYRQAAGRGLQLLFYSVGIGQISSEVPQNLSASRPQDRQFILSSKKLLLSDSGFYLCAWSVLLEGQGQFFGPGTRLTVL.

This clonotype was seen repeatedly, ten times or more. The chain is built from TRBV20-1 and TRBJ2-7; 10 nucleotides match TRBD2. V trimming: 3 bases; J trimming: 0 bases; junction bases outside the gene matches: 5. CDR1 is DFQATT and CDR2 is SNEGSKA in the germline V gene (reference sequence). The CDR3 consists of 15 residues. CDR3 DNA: TGCAGTGCTAGGGAACTAGCGGGGAGCTCCTACGAGCAGTACTTC. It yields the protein CSARELAGSSYEQYF.

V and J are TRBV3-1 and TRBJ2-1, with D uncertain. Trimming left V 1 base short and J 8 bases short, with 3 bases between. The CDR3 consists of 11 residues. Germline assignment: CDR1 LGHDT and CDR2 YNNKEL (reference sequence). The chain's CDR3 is CASSQVHEQFF. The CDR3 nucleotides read TGTGCCAGCAGCCAAGTTCATGAGCAGTTCTTC.

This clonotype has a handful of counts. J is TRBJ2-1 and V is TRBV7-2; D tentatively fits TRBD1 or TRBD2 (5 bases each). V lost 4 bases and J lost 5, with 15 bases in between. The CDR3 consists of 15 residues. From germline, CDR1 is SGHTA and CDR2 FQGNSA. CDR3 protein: CASSSTGQTDNEQFF. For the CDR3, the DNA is TGTGCCAGCAGCTCTACGGGGCAGACCGACAATGAGCAGTTCTTC.

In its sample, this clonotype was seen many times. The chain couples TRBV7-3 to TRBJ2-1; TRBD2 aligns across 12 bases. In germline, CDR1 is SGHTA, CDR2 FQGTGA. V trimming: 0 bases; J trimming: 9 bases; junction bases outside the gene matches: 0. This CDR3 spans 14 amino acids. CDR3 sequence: CASSLTTSGSEQFF. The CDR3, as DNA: TGTGCCAGCAGCTTAACGACTAGCGGGAGTGAGCAGTTCTTC. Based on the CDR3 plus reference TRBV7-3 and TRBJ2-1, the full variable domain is GAGVSQTPSNKVTEKGKYVELRCDPISGHTALYWYRQSLGQGPEFLIYFQGTGAADDSGLPNDRFFAVRPEGSVSTLKIQRTERGDSAVYLCASSLTTSGSEQFFGPGTRLTVL.

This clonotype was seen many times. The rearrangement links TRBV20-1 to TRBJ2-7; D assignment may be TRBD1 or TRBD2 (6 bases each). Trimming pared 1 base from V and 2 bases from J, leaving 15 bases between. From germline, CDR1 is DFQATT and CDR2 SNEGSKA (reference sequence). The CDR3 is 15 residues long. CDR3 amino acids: CSARAPDRGPYEQYF. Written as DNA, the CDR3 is TGCAGTGCTAGAGCCCCCGACCGGGGGCCCTACGAGCAGTACTTC.

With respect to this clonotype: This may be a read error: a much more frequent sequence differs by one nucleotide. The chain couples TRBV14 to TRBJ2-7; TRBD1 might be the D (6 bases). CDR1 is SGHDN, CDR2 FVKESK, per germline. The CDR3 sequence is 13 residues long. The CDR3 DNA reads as TGTACCAGCAGCCAACAGGGTCCCGTAGGTTGGTACTTC. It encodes CTSSQQGPVGWYF. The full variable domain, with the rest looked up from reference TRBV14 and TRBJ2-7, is EAGVTQFPSHSVIEKGQTVTLRCDPISGHDNLYWYRRVMGKEIKFLLHFVKESKQDESGMPNNRFLAERTGGTYSTLKVQPAELEDSGVYFCTSSQQGPVGWYFGPGTRLTVT.

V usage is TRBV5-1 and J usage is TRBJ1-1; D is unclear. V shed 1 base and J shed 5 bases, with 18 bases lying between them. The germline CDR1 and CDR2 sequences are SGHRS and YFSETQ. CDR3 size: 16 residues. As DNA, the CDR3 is TGCGCCAGCAGCTTGAGGCAGACATCGGGAAAAACTGAAGCTTTCTTT. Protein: CASSLRQTSGKTEAFF.

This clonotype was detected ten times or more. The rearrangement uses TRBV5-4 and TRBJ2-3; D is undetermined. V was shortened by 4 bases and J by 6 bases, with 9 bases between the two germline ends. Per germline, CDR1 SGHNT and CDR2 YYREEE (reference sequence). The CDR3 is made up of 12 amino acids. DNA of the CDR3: TGTGCCAGCAGCGCCCACGGTGATACGCAGTATTTT. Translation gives CASSAHGDTQYF.

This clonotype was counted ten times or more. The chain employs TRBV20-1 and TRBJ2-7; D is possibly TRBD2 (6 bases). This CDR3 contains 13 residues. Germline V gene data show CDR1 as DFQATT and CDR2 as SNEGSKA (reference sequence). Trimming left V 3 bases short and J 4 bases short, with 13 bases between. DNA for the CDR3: TGCAGTGCTAGTCGACGGGCGGGGTACGAGCAGTACTTC. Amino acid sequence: CSASRRAGYEQYF.

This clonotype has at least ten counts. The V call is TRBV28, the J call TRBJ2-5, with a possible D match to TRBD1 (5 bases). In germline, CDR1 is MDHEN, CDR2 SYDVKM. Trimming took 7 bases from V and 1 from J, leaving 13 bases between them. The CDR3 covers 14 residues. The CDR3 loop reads CASKGKWVQETQYF. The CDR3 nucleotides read TGTGCCAGCAAGGGGAAGTGGGTCCAAGAGACCCAGTACTTC.